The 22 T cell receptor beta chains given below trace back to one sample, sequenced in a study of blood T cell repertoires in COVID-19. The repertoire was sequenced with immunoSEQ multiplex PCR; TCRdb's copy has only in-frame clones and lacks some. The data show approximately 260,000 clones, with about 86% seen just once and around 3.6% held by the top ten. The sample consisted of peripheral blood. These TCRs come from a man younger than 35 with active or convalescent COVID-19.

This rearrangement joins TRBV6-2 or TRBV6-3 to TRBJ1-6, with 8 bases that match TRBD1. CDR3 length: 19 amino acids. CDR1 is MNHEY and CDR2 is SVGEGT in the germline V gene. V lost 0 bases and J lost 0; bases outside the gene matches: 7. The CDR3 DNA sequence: TGTGCCAGCAGTTACTCGCCGGACAGGGAAAGCTCCTATAATTCACCCCTCCACTTT. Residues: CASSYSPDRESSYNSPLHF.

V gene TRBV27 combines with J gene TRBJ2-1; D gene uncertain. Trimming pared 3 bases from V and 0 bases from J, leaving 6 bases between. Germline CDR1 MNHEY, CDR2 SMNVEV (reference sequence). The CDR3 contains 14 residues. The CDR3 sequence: CASSFISSYNEQFF. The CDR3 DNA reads TGTGCCAGCAGTTTCATTAGCTCCTACAATGAGCAGTTCTTC.

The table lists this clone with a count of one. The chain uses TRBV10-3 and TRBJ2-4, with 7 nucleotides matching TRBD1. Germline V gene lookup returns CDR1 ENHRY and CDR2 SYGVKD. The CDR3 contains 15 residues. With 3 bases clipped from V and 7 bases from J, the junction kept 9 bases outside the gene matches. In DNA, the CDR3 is TGTGCCATCAGTGACTACCGACAGGGCGGTAACATTCAGTACTTC. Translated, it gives CAISDYRQGGNIQYF.

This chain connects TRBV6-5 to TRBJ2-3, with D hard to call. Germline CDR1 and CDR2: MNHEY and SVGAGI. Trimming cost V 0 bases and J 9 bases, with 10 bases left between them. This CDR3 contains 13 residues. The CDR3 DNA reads TGTGCCAGCAGTTACTCGAGACAACCGACGCAGTATTTT. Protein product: CASSYSRQPTQYF.

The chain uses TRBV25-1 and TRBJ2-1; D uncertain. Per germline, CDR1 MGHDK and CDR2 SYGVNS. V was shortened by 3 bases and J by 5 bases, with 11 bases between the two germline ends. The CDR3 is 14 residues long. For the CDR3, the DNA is TGTGCCAGCAGTGATTCTCTTACTAACAATGAGCAGTTCTTC. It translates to CASSDSLTNNEQFF.

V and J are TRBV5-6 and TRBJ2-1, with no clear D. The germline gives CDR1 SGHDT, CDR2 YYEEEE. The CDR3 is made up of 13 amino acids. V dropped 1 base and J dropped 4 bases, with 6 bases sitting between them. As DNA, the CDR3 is TGTGCCAGCAGCTTGTACGGTTACAATGAGCAGTTCTTC. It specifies CASSLYGYNEQFF.

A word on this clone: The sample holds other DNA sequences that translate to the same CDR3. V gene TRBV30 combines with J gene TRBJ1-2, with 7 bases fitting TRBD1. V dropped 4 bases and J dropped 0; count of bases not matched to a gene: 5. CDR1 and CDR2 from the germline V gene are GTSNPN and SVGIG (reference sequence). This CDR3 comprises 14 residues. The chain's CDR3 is CAWNPGGANYGYTF. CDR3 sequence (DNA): TGTGCCTGGAACCCAGGGGGTGCTAACTATGGCTACACCTTC.

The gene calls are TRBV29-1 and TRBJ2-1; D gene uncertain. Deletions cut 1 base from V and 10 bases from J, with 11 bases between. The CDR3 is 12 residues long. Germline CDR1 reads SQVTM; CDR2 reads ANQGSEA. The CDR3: CSVEVLRGEQFF. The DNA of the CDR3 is TGCAGCGTTGAAGTGTTGAGAGGCGAGCAGTTCTTC.

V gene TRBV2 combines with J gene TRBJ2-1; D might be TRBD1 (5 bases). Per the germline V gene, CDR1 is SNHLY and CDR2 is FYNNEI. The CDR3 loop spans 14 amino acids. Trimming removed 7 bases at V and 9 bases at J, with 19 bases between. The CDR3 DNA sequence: TGTGCCAGCACTAGGCAGGGCCGAAACATTGAGCAGTTCTTC. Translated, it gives CASTRQGRNIEQFF.

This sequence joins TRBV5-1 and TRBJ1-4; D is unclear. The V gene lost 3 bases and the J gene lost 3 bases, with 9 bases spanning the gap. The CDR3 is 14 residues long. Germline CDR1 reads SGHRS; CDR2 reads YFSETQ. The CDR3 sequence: CASSSSRANEKLFF. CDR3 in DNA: TGCGCCAGCAGCTCTAGTCGGGCTAATGAAAAACTGTTTTTT.

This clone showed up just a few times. CDR3 nucleotides: TGTGCCTGGAGTGTGAACATGGGGCCTAAGTACGAGCAGTACTTC. It is translated as CAWSVNMGPKYEQYF. This chain links TRBV30 with TRBJ2-7; the D gene is possibly TRBD1 (5 bases). This CDR3 is 15 amino acids long. CDR1 is GTSNPN, CDR2 SVGIG, per germline (reference sequence). V was pared by 0 bases and J by 4 bases, with 16 bases between.

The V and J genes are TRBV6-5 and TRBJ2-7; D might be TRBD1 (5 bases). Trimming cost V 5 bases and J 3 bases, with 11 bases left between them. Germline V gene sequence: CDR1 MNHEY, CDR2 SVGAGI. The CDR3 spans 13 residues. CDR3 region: CASSPGMVYEQYF. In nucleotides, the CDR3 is TGTGCCAGCAGTCCAGGGATGGTCTACGAGCAGTACTTC.

The CDR3 region has the DNA TGTGCCACCAGTGATTCGGTCTATGGCTACACCTTC. Protein: CATSDSVYGYTF. The chain uses TRBV24-1 and TRBJ1-2; no clear D gene. With 2 bases removed from V and 4 bases from J, the gap between germline ends came to 4 bases. This CDR3 comprises 12 residues. Looked up from germline, CDR1 is KGHDR and CDR2 is SFDVKD.

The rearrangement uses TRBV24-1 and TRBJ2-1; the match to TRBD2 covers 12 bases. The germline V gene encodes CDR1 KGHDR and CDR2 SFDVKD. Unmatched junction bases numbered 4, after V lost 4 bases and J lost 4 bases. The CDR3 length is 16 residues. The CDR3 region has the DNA TGTGCCACCAGTGAATACGGGACTAGCGGGTACAATGAGCAGTTCTTC. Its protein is CATSEYGTSGYNEQFF.

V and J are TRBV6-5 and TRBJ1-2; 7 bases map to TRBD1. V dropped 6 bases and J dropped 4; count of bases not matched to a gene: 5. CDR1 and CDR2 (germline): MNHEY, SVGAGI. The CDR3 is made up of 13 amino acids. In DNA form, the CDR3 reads TGTGCCAGCAGCCGACAGGGTCCCTATGGCTACACCTTC. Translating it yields CASSRQGPYGYTF.

In DNA form, the CDR3 reads TGTGCCACCAGCAGAAAAAGCGGGAGGGCCGGATTGGTCGGGGAGCTGTTTTTT. Translation: CATSRKSGRAGLVGELFF. This chain uses TRBV15 with TRBJ2-2, with 10 nucleotides matching TRBD2. The CDR3 extends over 18 amino acids. Germline trimming cut 2 bases from V and 7 bases from J; bases unmatched to any gene: 13. The germline V gene has CDR1 LNHNV and CDR2 YYDKDF (reference sequence).

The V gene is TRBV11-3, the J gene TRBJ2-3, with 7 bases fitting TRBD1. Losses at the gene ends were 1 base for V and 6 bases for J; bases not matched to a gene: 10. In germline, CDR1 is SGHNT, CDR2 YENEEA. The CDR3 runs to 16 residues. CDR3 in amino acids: CASSLGTGSSMDTQYF. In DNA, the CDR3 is TGTGCCAGCAGCTTAGGGACAGGATCATCTATGGATACGCAGTATTTT.

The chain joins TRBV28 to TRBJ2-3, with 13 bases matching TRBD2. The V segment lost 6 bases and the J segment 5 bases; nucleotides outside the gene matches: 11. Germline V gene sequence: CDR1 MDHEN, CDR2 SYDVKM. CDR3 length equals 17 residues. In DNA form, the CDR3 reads TGTGCCAGCAGCGCCCAACTAGCGGGGGGGCCGGGAGATACGCAGTATTTT. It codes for CASSAQLAGGPGDTQYF. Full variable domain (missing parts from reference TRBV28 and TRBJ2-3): DVKVTQSSRYLVKRTGEKVFLECVQDMDHENMFWYRQDPGLGLRLIYFSYDVKMKEKGDIPEGYSVSREKKERFSLILESASTNQTSMYLCASSAQLAGGPGDTQYFGPGTRLTVL.

The DNA for the CDR3 is TGTGCCTCATTACGGGGGGAGGGCTACACCTTC. This sequence encodes CASLRGEGYTF. This chain connects TRBV28 to TRBJ1-2; D perhaps matches TRBD1 (5 bases). CDR3 length equals 11 residues. Trimming left V 11 bases short and J 8 bases short, with 15 bases between. CDR1 and CDR2 from the germline V gene are MDHEN and SYDVKM.

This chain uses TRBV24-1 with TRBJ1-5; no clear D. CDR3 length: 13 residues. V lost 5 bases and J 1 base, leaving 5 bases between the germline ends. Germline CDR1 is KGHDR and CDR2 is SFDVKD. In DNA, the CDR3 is TGTGCCACCAGTGTAAGCAGCAATCAGCCCCAGCATTTT. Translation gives CATSVSSNQPQHF.

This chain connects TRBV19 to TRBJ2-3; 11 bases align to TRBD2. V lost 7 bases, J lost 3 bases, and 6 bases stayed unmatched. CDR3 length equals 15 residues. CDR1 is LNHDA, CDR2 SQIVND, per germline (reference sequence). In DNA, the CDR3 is TGTGCCAGTACCGGGACTAGCGGAATGACAGATACGCAGTATTTT. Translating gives CASTGTSGMTDTQYF.

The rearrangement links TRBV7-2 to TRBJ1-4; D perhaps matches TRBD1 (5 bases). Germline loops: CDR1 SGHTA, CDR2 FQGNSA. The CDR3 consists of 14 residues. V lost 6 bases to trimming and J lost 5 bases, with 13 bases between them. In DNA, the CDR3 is TGTGCCAGCAGATCCGGGACTGGGAATGAAAAACTGTTTTTT. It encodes CASRSGTGNEKLFF.